This T cell receptor (beta chain) emerged from a study of OX40 agonist ivuxolimab in advanced cancers. The ends were cut back, 2 bases at V and 2 bases at J, with 14 bases in the middle. Germline-derived CDR1 and CDR2 are SGHRS and YFSETQ. The CDR3 spans 15 residues. This clone turned up a few times. Its antigen is not identified. The assay was immunoSEQ multiplex PCR, and TCRdb's table has in-frame clones only and misses some. The data hold around 80,000 clones, with approximately 83% observed a single time. General observations from the study: The CD4+ and CD8+ T cells in the blood had expanded clonally by week 6 at 0.1 to 3.0 mg/kg.

Cycle 7 day 1, cycle 4 day 1, and baseline were the timepoints at which blood was sampled. This material consisted of CD4+ or CD8+ T cells sorted from blood, taken in a trial of the OX40 agonist ivuxolimab. This clonotype was obtained from an adult with an advanced solid tumor such as melanoma, head and neck, liver or kidney cancer. The chain has TRBV5-1 and TRBJ2-7, with TRBD2 as a possible D gene (5 bases). CDR3 in amino acids: CASSFRPSGTYEQYF. CDR3 DNA: TGCGCCAGCAGCTTCCGACCCTCGGGGACCTACGAGCAGTACTTC.